The next 17 T cell receptor beta chains were all read from a single sample in a study of immune evolution from preneoplasia to lung adenocarcinoma. Only in-frame clones appear in the TCRdb table, and some are missing; sequencing was by immunoSEQ multiplex PCR. Of 5,000 to 5,500 clones listed, around four fifths are singletons. Sequenced: FFPE adjacent normal lung tissue. All receptors derive from a person aged 70 to 80 with lung adenocarcinoma.

The chain has TRBV30 and TRBJ1-5; 8 bases are shared with TRBD1. The CDR3 runs 15 residues. Germline V lookup: CDR1 GTSNPN, CDR2 SVGIG (reference sequence). The V and J ends lost 3 bases and 1 base, in that order; junction bases with no gene match: 5. CDR3 coding DNA: TGTGCCTGGAGCGACAGGGGAGGGAGCAATCAGCCCCAGCATTTT. It yields the protein CAWSDRGGSNQPQHF.

V usage is TRBV5-6 and J usage is TRBJ1-6; 8 bases match TRBD1. The CDR3 sequence is 14 residues long. CDR1 is SGHDT, CDR2 YYEEEE, per germline. V lost 6 bases and J lost 4; bases outside the gene matches: 3. CDR3 DNA sequence: TGTGCCAGCACCCAGGGGGCTTATAATTCACCCCTCCACTTT. Encoded protein: CASTQGAYNSPLHF.

The rearrangement uses TRBV14 and TRBJ2-7, with a tentative D call TRBD1 (5 bases). This CDR3 contains 15 residues. CDR1 and CDR2 (germline): SGHDN, FVKESK. Trimming shortened V by 2 bases and J by 3 bases, and 14 bases separated the two germline ends. For the CDR3, the DNA is TGTGCCAGCAGCCAAAATGGGTACAGGAACTACGAGCAGTACTTC. It codes for CASSQNGYRNYEQYF.

The chain uses TRBV9 and TRBJ1-4; D not certain. Per the germline V gene, CDR1 is SGDLS and CDR2 is YYNGEE. The V gene lost 1 base and the J gene lost 3 bases, with 4 bases spanning the gap. This CDR3 has 13 residues. The CDR3 nucleotides are TGTGCCAGCAGCGTAAACCCTAATGAAAAACTGTTTTTT. It encodes CASSVNPNEKLFF.

The chain links TRBV5-1 to TRBJ1-1; possibly TRBD1 for D (5 bases). There are 14 residues in the CDR3. The germline gives CDR1 SGHRS, CDR2 YFSETQ. V lost 5 bases and J lost 5, with 16 bases in between. In DNA form, the CDR3 reads TGCGCCAGCAGTCTGATCGGGGGGGGAACTGAAGCTTTCTTT. It translates to CASSLIGGGTEAFF.

CDR3 protein: CATSRGTGRAYNEQFF. DNA of the CDR3: TGTGCCACCAGCAGAGGGACGGGTAGGGCCTACAATGAGCAGTTCTTC. V is TRBV15 and J is TRBJ2-1; D is ambiguous. The CDR3 sequence is 16 residues long. V gave up 1 base and J gave up 2 bases, with 12 bases separating them. Germline CDR1 and CDR2: LNHNV and YYDKDF (reference sequence).

The chain has TRBV6-6 and TRBJ1-4, with D possibly TRBD1 on 6 matching bases. Germline lookup yields CDR1 MNHNY and CDR2 SVGAGI (reference sequence). The CDR3 loop spans 15 amino acids. The V gene lost 4 bases and the J gene lost 3 bases, with 12 bases spanning the gap. The CDR3 DNA sequence: TGTGCCAGCAGTTCCAGGGGTTCGGCTAATGAAAAACTGTTTTTT. Protein product: CASSSRGSANEKLFF.

The rearrangement uses TRBV5-1 and TRBJ1-1; weak D call: TRBD1 (6 bases). V was pared by 4 bases and J by 1 base, with 8 bases between. This CDR3 contains 13 residues. Germline V gene lookup returns CDR1 SGHRS and CDR2 YFSETQ. DNA for the CDR3: TGCGCCAGCAGCACGACAGGGAACACTGAAGCTTTCTTT. Translated: CASSTTGNTEAFF.

The chain's CDR3 is CASSEGGTAEKLFF. As DNA, the CDR3 is TGCGCCAGCAGTGAAGGGGGGACAGCCGAAAAACTGTTTTTT. The rearrangement links TRBV10-2 to TRBJ1-4, with TRBD1 matching over 7 bases. CDR3 length: 14 amino acids. In germline, CDR1 is WSHSY, CDR2 SAAADI. Trimming at V came to 3 bases and at J to 8 bases, leaving 6 bases not matched to a gene.

This clone was seen only once. The V call is TRBV28, the J call TRBJ2-4; 11 positions agree with TRBD2. J was trimmed by 3 bases and V by 4 bases; bases with no gene match: 8. Germline CDR1 MDHEN, CDR2 SYDVKM. The CDR3 runs to 17 residues. This CDR3 reads CASSSGTSGINKNIQYF. The CDR3 DNA is TGTGCCAGCAGTTCCGGGACTAGCGGAATAAACAAAAACATTCAGTACTTC.

V and J are TRBV6-4 and TRBJ2-5; 12 nucleotides match TRBD1. Germline V lookup: CDR1 MRHNA, CDR2 SNTAGT. This CDR3 has 15 residues. V gave up 6 bases and J gave up 5 bases; unmatched junction bases: 7. CDR3 residues: CASSPGTGGVETQYF. The CDR3 region has the DNA TGTGCCAGCAGCCCGGGGACAGGGGGCGTGGAGACCCAGTACTTC.

V gene TRBV7-9 combines with J gene TRBJ1-4; D not certain. This CDR3 spans 14 amino acids. Germline assignment: CDR1 SEHNR and CDR2 FQNEAQ (reference sequence). V was trimmed by 0 bases and J by 6 bases, leaving 8 bases between them. This CDR3 reads CASSLAGQDEKLFF. The CDR3 region has the DNA TGTGCCAGCAGCTTAGCAGGCCAGGATGAAAAACTGTTTTTT.

This clone was recorded a few times. The chain is built from TRBV10-2 and TRBJ2-3, with 7 bases matching TRBD2. V was pared by 8 bases and J by 3 bases, with 8 bases of the junction left unmatched. CDR1 and CDR2 from the germline V gene are WSHSY and SAAADI. CDR3 length: 14 residues. CDR3 sequence (DNA): TGCGCCAGCGGCCCAGCGGGGAGAACAGATACGCAGTATTTT. Its protein is CASGPAGRTDTQYF.

This clone has only a few counts. This rearrangement joins TRBV5-1 to TRBJ2-7; 9 bases map to TRBD1. Unmatched junction bases numbered 9, after V lost 5 bases and J lost 6 bases. Per germline, CDR1 SGHRS and CDR2 YFSETQ. CDR3 length: 14 residues. CDR3 DNA: TGCGCCAGCAGGACCGGGACAGGGTCCGTCGAGCAGTACTTC. It specifies CASRTGTGSVEQYF.

The rearrangement uses TRBV28 and TRBJ1-2, with 7 bases identical to TRBD1. CDR1 and CDR2 (germline): MDHEN, SYDVKM. J was trimmed by 0 bases and V by 10 bases; bases with no gene match: 11. CDR3 length: 15 residues. The CDR3 region is CATGNYRGSNYGYTF. The CDR3 DNA reads TGTGCCACCGGAAATTACAGGGGATCTAACTATGGCTACACCTTC.

This rearrangement joins TRBV7-6 to TRBJ2-7, with a tentative D call TRBD1 (5 bases). The CDR3 runs 13 residues. The ends were cut back, 4 bases at V and 4 bases at J, with 11 bases in the middle. The germline V gene has CDR1 SGHVS and CDR2 FNYEAQ. CDR3 loop: CASSSFSGYEQYF. For the CDR3, the DNA is TGTGCCAGCAGCTCGTTCTCAGGGTACGAGCAGTACTTC.

This sequence joins TRBV9 and TRBJ1-5, with TRBD1 matching over 10 bases. CDR1 is SGDLS, CDR2 YYNGEE, per germline. V shed 3 bases, J shed 7 bases, and the junction held 7 bases outside the gene matches. The CDR3 consists of 15 residues. CDR3 nucleotide sequence: TGTGCCAGCAGCGCGGGACAGGGGACGGGCCAGCCCCAGCATTTT. This encodes CASSAGQGTGQPQHF. The full variable domain, in which reference TRBV9 and TRBJ1-5 provide the parts outside the CDR3, is DSGVTQTPKHLITATGQRVTLRCSPRSGDLSVYWYQQSLDQGLQFLIQYYNGEERAKGNILERFSAQQFPDLHSELNLSSLELGDSALYFCASSAGQGTGQPQHFGDGTRLSIL.